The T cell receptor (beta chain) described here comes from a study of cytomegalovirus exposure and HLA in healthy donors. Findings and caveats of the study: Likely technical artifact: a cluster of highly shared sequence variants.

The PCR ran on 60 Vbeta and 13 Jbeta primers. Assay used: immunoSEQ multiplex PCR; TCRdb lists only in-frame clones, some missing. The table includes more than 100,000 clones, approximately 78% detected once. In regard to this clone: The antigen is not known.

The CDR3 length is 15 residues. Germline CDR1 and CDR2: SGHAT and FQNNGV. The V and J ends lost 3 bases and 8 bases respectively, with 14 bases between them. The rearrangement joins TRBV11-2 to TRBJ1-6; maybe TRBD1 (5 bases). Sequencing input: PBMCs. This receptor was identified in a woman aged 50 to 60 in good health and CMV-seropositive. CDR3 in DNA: TGTGCCAGCAGCTTCCGACAGTCTTCATATTCACCCCTCCACTTT. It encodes CASSFRQSSYSPLHF.